This TCR beta chain was sequenced for a study of cytomegalovirus exposure and HLA in healthy donors. The overall study: Samples from HLA-typed donors yielded approximately 80 million unique TCRs in an early data release.

About this clone: Its antigen is undetermined.

V lost 5 bases to trimming and J lost 0 bases, with 20 bases between them. Germline V gene sequence: CDR1 MNHEY, CDR2 SMNVEV (reference sequence). The CDR3 contains 18 residues. In nominal health when sampled, donors likely had unrecorded immune exposures nonetheless. Study-level results: In terms of immune exposure information, only CMV serostatus was available. Some TCR beta chains (more than 150 of them) were listed as cytomegalovirus-associated.

Vbeta (60) and Jbeta (13) primers were used in the PCR. The table came from immunoSEQ multiplex PCR; TCRdb's copy has only in-frame clones and leaves some out. The repertoire holds fewer than 250,000 clones, with about 74% as singletons. This sequence was found in a man in his forties in good health and CMV-seronegative. Sequencing used PBMCs. The genes are TRBV27 and TRBJ1-5, with a possible D match to TRBD1 (5 bases). The CDR3 sequence is CASSPRQKWSYSNQPQHF. DNA of the CDR3: TGTGCCAGCAGTCCAAGACAGAAATGGAGTTATAGCAATCAGCCCCAGCATTTT.